One sample yielded the 2 T cell receptor beta chains listed below, sequenced in a study of PD-1 blockade in classical Hodgkin lymphoma. Every one of the patients relapsed after autologous stem cell transplantation (brentuximab vedotin exposure was variable). Thawed PBMCs supplied CD8+ T cells via magnetic negative selection. The data were produced by immunoSEQ multiplex PCR, yet TCRdb's version contains in-frame clones alone and is incomplete. This sample yields about 27,000 clones, of which 70% to 90% are seen a single time; approximately 6.7% belongs to the top ten. Specimen: CD8+ T cells from blood, collected at baseline. All receptors come from a human donor with classical Hodgkin lymphoma.

The chain uses TRBV27 and TRBJ1-2; 9 bases align to TRBD1. The germline V gene has CDR1 MNHEY and CDR2 SMNVEV (reference sequence). The CDR3 covers 14 residues. Unmatched junction bases numbered 4, after V lost 5 bases and J lost 3 bases. CDR3 nucleotides: TGTGCCAGCAGTCCGACAGGGGGGGACTATGGCTACACCTTC. It specifies CASSPTGGDYGYTF.

This clone was seen a few times. The chain links TRBV2 to TRBJ1-3; no firm D call. The germline V gene has CDR1 SNHLY and CDR2 FYNNEI. The CDR3 sequence is 11 residues long. V lost 9 bases, J lost 3 bases, and 6 bases lay in between. This CDR3 is CARKHGNTIYF. CDR3 sequence (DNA): TGTGCCAGAAAGCATGGAAACACCATATATTTT.